This T cell receptor beta chain derives from a study of shared clonotypes between healthy human individuals. Study as a whole: Each donor had three CD4 naive, three CD4 memory, two CD8 naive and one CD8 memory plate.

As to this clone: Its antigen remains unknown.

V lost 4 bases and J 2 bases, leaving 11 bases between the germline ends. Germline loops: CDR1 SQVTM, CDR2 ANQGSEA. The CDR3 consists of 13 residues. Study observations and caveats: Shared clonotypes across all four donors exceeded non-shared ones in generation probability. Though the depth was large, rarefaction showed that sorted-subset sequencing was incomplete.

The repertoire was sequenced with immunoSEQ multiplex PCR; TCRdb's copy has only in-frame clones and lacks some. The sample records about 2.5 million clones, around 90% being singletons. The investigators split CD4+ cells into a CD45RA+ naive subset and a CD45RA-negative memory subset. The TCR comes from a man younger than 30 in good health. Some clones in this sample may be carry-over from other donors' samples. The chain carries TRBV29-1 and TRBJ2-5; D gene uncertain. The material sequenced was naive CD4+ T cells from PBMCs. Subset of the sample: CD45RA+ positively selected. CDR3: CSVVGQAQETQYF. The CDR3 region has the DNA TGCAGCGTTGTTGGGCAGGCTCAAGAGACCCAGTACTTC. Full variable domain (missing parts from reference TRBV29-1 and TRBJ2-5): SAVISQKPSRDICQRGTSLTIQCQVDSQVTMMFWYRQQPGQSLTLIATANQGSEATYESGFVIDKFPISRPNLTFSTLTVSNMSPEDSSIYLCSVVGQAQETQYFGPGTRLLVL.